The entry that follows covers one TCR beta chain sequence. These data originate in a study of cytomegalovirus exposure and HLA in healthy donors. V shed 5 bases and J 5 bases; nucleotides not matched to a gene: 6. This CDR3 is built from 14 residues. CDR1 and CDR2 (germline): MNHNY, SVGAGI (reference sequence). Profiled with immunoSEQ multiplex PCR; TCRdb holds only in-frame clones, not every one. The sample consists of about 240,000 clones, more than 75% of them appearing once. The receptor comes from a woman aged 30 to 39 in good health and CMV-seropositive. The J gene is TRBJ1-1, the V gene TRBV6-6; 9 bases line up with TRBD1. The sequenced sample was PBMCs. CDR3 region: CASSKDRGETEAFF. The DNA for the CDR3 is TGTGCCAGCAGTAAGGACAGGGGAGAAACTGAAGCTTTCTTT.